Below are 29 T cell receptor beta chains sequenced from a single sample in a study of T cell responses to AZD1222 COVID-19 vaccine. Sequencing was performed with immunoSEQ multiplex PCR; in TCRdb, only in-frame clones are kept and a portion is missing. Found here are over 110,000 clones, around 89% of them singletons; the top ten hold under 2%. The sequencing used peripheral blood, collected on day 0 of AZD1222 vaccination. Receptors were obtained from an adult in good health.

The chain couples TRBV28 to TRBJ2-1; D assignment may be TRBD1 or TRBD2 (6 bases each). V lost 3 bases and J 7 bases, leaving 10 bases between the germline ends. There are 13 residues in the CDR3. Germline loops: CDR1 MDHEN, CDR2 SYDVKM. The CDR3 here is CASSFQGRNEQFF. The CDR3 nucleotides are TGTGCCAGCAGTTTTCAGGGGAGGAATGAGCAGTTCTTC.

The gene calls are TRBV7-2 and TRBJ2-3, with D tentatively TRBD2 (5 bases). The CDR3 consists of 16 residues. Trimming took off 1 base at V and 3 bases at J, with 14 bases between the two ends. Germline CDR1 is SGHTA and CDR2 is FQGNSA. The CDR3 region is CASSLEAAEGTDTQYF. As DNA, the CDR3 is TGTGCCAGCAGCTTAGAGGCGGCCGAGGGTACAGATACGCAGTATTTT.

The chain has TRBV5-5 and TRBJ2-1; D not certain. Germline V gives CDR1 SGHKS, CDR2 YYEKEE (reference sequence). CDR3 length: 16 amino acids. V lost 4 bases and J lost 0, with 14 bases in between. CDR3 region: CASSSTLTLSYNEQFF. CDR3 nucleotide sequence: TGTGCCAGCAGCAGCACTCTCACCCTCTCCTACAATGAGCAGTTCTTC.

The chain links TRBV5-1 to TRBJ2-7; 7 bases are a match to TRBD2. Trimming at V came to 4 bases and at J to 0 bases, leaving 7 bases not matched to a gene. CDR3 length: 15 amino acids. Germline values: CDR1 SGHRS, CDR2 YFSETQ. DNA of the CDR3: TGCGCCAGCAGCCCTTCGGGAGGCGGCTCCTACGAGCAGTACTTC. The encoded protein is CASSPSGGGSYEQYF.

This clone was observed a single time. The rearrangement uses TRBV6-1 and TRBJ2-7; D gene ambiguous. This CDR3 spans 11 amino acids. CDR1 MNHNS and CDR2 SASEGT come from the germline V gene. Trimming stripped 2 bases from V and 3 bases from J, with 2 bases between. In DNA, the CDR3 is TGTGCCAGCAGTGAATTCTACGAGCAGTACTTC. Translating it yields CASSEFYEQYF.

This clone appeared a single time. The V call is TRBV3-1 (or the pseudogene TRBV3-2), the J call TRBJ1-6; D is possibly TRBD1 (5 bases). The CDR3 is 17 residues long. The germline gives CDR1 LGHDT, CDR2 YNNKEL (reference sequence). The V end was cut by 5 bases, the J end by 4 bases, with 18 bases between. Here the CDR3 reads CASSGRRDSLYNSPLHF. The CDR3 region has the DNA TGTGCCAGCAGCGGGAGAAGGGACTCTTTATATAATTCACCCCTCCACTTT.

The chain combines TRBV2 with TRBJ1-1; 8 bases line up with TRBD1. V gave up 3 bases and J gave up 3 bases; unmatched junction bases: 15. Germline V lookup: CDR1 SNHLY, CDR2 FYNNEI. The CDR3 extends over 18 amino acids. CDR3 coding DNA: TGTGCCAGCAGTGACCTAGGACAGGGAGGGAGGTCGTACACTGAAGCTTTCTTT. Residues: CASSDLGQGGRSYTEAFF.

Only one count was recorded for this clone. The chain is built from TRBV15 and TRBJ2-5, with 7 bases that match TRBD2. V lost 0 bases and J lost 5; bases outside the gene matches: 6. This CDR3 contains 15 residues. Germline CDR1 is LNHNV and CDR2 is YYDKDF (reference sequence). DNA for the CDR3: TGTGCCACCAGCAGAGAGGGAGGGGATAGGGAGACCCAGTACTTC. Protein: CATSREGGDRETQYF.

The chain has TRBV5-6 and TRBJ2-7, with no clear D. This CDR3 has 15 amino acids. V lost 0 bases, J lost 3 bases, and 13 bases lay in between. Germline CDR1 is SGHDT and CDR2 is YYEEEE. The CDR3 sequence is CASSLAATANYEQYF. In DNA, the CDR3 is TGTGCCAGCAGCTTGGCCGCTACCGCTAACTACGAGCAGTACTTC.

The chain links TRBV5-1 to TRBJ2-5; unclear D gene. The V gene's germline CDR1 is SGHRS and CDR2 YFSETQ. Trimming took 0 bases from V and 0 from J, leaving 6 bases between them. The CDR3 spans 14 residues. The CDR3 is CASSLAGYQETQYF. CDR3 DNA sequence: TGCGCCAGCAGCTTGGCCGGGTACCAAGAGACCCAGTACTTC.

This chain connects TRBV28 to TRBJ1-3; 9 bases are a match to TRBD1. CDR3 length: 17 residues. After removal of 6 bases from V and 0 bases from J, the junction contained 9 bases not matched to a gene. Germline V gene sequence: CDR1 MDHEN, CDR2 SYDVKM. The CDR3 sequence: CASRGQGPSFSGNTIYF. The CDR3 bases are TGTGCCAGCAGGGGACAGGGCCCCTCATTCTCTGGAAACACCATATATTTT.

The J gene is TRBJ2-2, the V gene TRBV6-2 or TRBV6-3; D is possibly TRBD2 (5 bases). V was pared by 4 bases and J by 3 bases, with 18 bases between. This CDR3 is built from 17 residues. The germline gives CDR1 MNHEY, CDR2 SVGEGT. The CDR3 loop reads CASSFYPEVAYTGELFF. CDR3 sequence (DNA): TGTGCCAGCAGTTTCTATCCGGAGGTAGCTTACACCGGGGAGCTGTTTTTT.

The J gene is TRBJ1-1, the V gene TRBV5-6; D is unclear. This CDR3 spans 15 amino acids. From germline, CDR1 is SGHDT and CDR2 YYEEEE. V was cut by 1 base and J by 0 bases, with 10 bases left in between. DNA of the CDR3: TGTGCCAGCAGCTTGCTCGGGTATTTGAACACTGAAGCTTTCTTT. It codes for CASSLLGYLNTEAFF.

The chain carries TRBV5-6 and TRBJ2-3, with D perhaps TRBD2 (5 bases). Trimming removed 4 bases at V and 4 bases at J, with 19 bases between. Looked up from germline, CDR1 is SGHDT and CDR2 is YYEEEE. The CDR3 runs 16 residues. The CDR3: CASSPDTSGRPDTQYF. The CDR3 DNA reads TGTGCCAGCAGCCCAGATACTAGTGGCAGGCCAGATACGCAGTATTTT.

The rearrangement joins TRBV6-2 or TRBV6-3 to TRBJ1-2, with a possible D match to TRBD1 (6 bases). Between the trimmed V and J ends, which lost 5 bases and 6 bases, there was a span of 13 bases. This CDR3 has 13 amino acids. From germline, CDR1 is MNHEY and CDR2 SVGEGT. CDR3 region: CASSPTGRDGYTF. In DNA, the CDR3 is TGTGCCAGCAGTCCCACAGGGAGGGATGGCTACACCTTC.

The chain uses TRBV15 and TRBJ2-5, with D possibly TRBD2 on 6 matching bases. Trimming removed 0 bases from V and 6 bases from J, with 17 bases in between. Looked up from germline, CDR1 is LNHNV and CDR2 is YYDKDF (reference sequence). The CDR3 is 16 amino acids. In nucleotides, the CDR3 is TGTGCCACCAGCAGAGATCGCCAGGGCGGGAAGAAGACCCAGTACTTC. Translation gives CATSRDRQGGKKTQYF.

CDR3 DNA: TGCGCCAGCAGCTTGGAGGGACAGGGGAAGGCTGAAGCTTTCTTT. This sequence encodes CASSLEGQGKAEAFF. The chain uses TRBV5-1 and TRBJ1-1; 10 bases are a match to TRBD1. V trimming: 0 bases; J trimming: 6 bases; junction bases outside the gene matches: 5. Germline V gene data show CDR1 as SGHRS and CDR2 as YFSETQ. This CDR3 is 15 amino acids long.

The gene calls are TRBV28 and TRBJ1-2, with D possibly TRBD1 on 6 matching bases. The CDR3 loop spans 12 amino acids. Germline loops: CDR1 MDHEN, CDR2 SYDVKM. V shed 7 bases and J shed 8 bases, with 14 bases lying between them. The DNA of the CDR3 is TGTGCCAGCAACGTACAGGGTGAAGGCTACACCTTC. It yields the protein CASNVQGEGYTF.

The chain couples TRBV13 to TRBJ2-7; TRBD1 aligns across 7 bases. CDR3 length: 16 residues. The germline gives CDR1 PRHDT, CDR2 FYEKMQ (reference sequence). The ends lost 6 bases at V and 2 bases at J; junction bases unmatched: 13. CDR3 sequence (DNA): TGTGCCAGCAGTAGAAACTCCGGGACAGCGACCTACGAGCAGTACTTC. Amino acid sequence: CASSRNSGTATYEQYF.

The genes are TRBV5-5 and TRBJ1-3, with TRBD1 identical over 9 bases. The junction had 5 bases not matched to a gene; V was cut back by 0 bases and J by 4 bases. This CDR3 contains 16 residues. The V gene's germline CDR1 is SGHKS and CDR2 YYEKEE (reference sequence). This chain's CDR3 is CASSLAGTGKGNTIYF. As DNA, the CDR3 is TGTGCCAGCAGCTTGGCCGGGACAGGGAAGGGAAACACCATATATTTT.

The chain has TRBV30 and TRBJ1-1; 9 positions agree with TRBD1. CDR3 size: 15 residues. CDR1 is GTSNPN and CDR2 is SVGIG in the germline V gene (reference sequence). V lost 8 bases and J lost 0; bases outside the gene matches: 10. The CDR3: CAGMTGGYMNTEAFF. As DNA, the CDR3 is TGTGCCGGAATGACAGGGGGATACATGAACACTGAAGCTTTCTTT.

This chain links TRBV6-6 with TRBJ1-2; D remains unclear. Germline V CDR1 and CDR2: MNHNY, SVGAGI (reference sequence). The V end was cut by 5 bases, the J end by 0 bases, with 10 bases between. The CDR3 sequence is 14 residues long. The chain's CDR3 is CASSPGGANYGYTF. The CDR3 DNA sequence: TGTGCCAGCAGTCCCGGCGGGGCTAACTATGGCTACACCTTC.

The chain couples TRBV19 to TRBJ2-5; TRBD1 matches at 8 bases. There are 12 residues in the CDR3. Looked up from germline, CDR1 is LNHDA and CDR2 is SQIVND (reference sequence). With 6 bases clipped from V and 5 bases from J, the junction kept 2 bases outside the gene matches. This chain's CDR3 is CASRGDRETQYF. In nucleotides, the CDR3 is TGTGCCAGTAGAGGGGACAGGGAGACCCAGTACTTC.

The chain has TRBV29-1 and TRBJ1-1, with D tentatively TRBD1 (5 bases). The CDR3 spans 12 residues. Germline CDR1 reads SQVTM; CDR2 reads ANQGSEA. Trimming took 7 bases from V and 4 from J, leaving 13 bases between them. The CDR3 protein is CSAARGTTEAFF. CDR3 bases: TGCAGCGCCGCGCGGGGGACCACTGAAGCTTTCTTT.

The V call is TRBV27, the J call TRBJ1-6; 9 nucleotides agree with TRBD1. Per the germline V gene, CDR1 is MNHEY and CDR2 is SMNVEV (reference sequence). After removal of 4 bases from V and 9 bases from J, the junction contained 10 bases not matched to a gene. The CDR3 consists of 16 residues. CDR3: CASSSFRDRVGSPLHF. In DNA, the CDR3 is TGTGCCAGCAGTTCCTTCCGGGACAGGGTTGGTTCACCCCTCCACTTT.

J is TRBJ1-1 and V is TRBV4-1; D remains unclear. Germline lookup yields CDR1 MGHRA and CDR2 YSYEKL. The CDR3 spans 14 residues. With 4 bases removed from V and 5 bases from J, the gap between germline ends came to 14 bases. CDR3 sequence: CASSPHQRWTEAFF. The CDR3 coding sequence is TGCGCCAGCAGCCCCCACCAAAGGTGGACTGAAGCTTTCTTT.

CDR3 protein: CASSPGQEEYF. For the CDR3, the DNA is TGTGCCAGCAGCCCGGGACAGGAGGAGTATTTT. The chain employs TRBV11-2 and TRBJ1-3; 8 nucleotides align to TRBD1. In germline, CDR1 is SGHAT, CDR2 FQNNGV. This CDR3 comprises 11 residues. Trimming cost V 5 bases and J 16 bases; bases outside gene matches: 7.

The chain combines TRBV3-1 (or the pseudogene TRBV3-2) with TRBJ2-7, with D possibly being TRBD1 (6 bases). The length of the CDR3 is 14 residues. Germline assignment: CDR1 LGHDT and CDR2 YNNKEL (reference sequence). Trimming cost V 2 bases and J 3 bases, with 11 bases left between them. Here the CDR3 reads CASSQSHRDYEQYF. Written as DNA, the CDR3 is TGTGCCAGCAGCCAATCACACAGGGACTACGAGCAGTACTTC.

This clone was picked up one time. The V gene is TRBV18, the J gene TRBJ2-5; D is undetermined. CDR3 length: 13 amino acids. CDR1 and CDR2 from the germline V gene are KGHSH and LQKENI. The V end lost 3 bases, the J end lost 2 bases, and 7 bases lay between the germline ends. The CDR3 DNA follows: TGTGCCAGCTCACCTAACAGACAAGAGACCCAGTACTTC. Its protein product is CASSPNRQETQYF.